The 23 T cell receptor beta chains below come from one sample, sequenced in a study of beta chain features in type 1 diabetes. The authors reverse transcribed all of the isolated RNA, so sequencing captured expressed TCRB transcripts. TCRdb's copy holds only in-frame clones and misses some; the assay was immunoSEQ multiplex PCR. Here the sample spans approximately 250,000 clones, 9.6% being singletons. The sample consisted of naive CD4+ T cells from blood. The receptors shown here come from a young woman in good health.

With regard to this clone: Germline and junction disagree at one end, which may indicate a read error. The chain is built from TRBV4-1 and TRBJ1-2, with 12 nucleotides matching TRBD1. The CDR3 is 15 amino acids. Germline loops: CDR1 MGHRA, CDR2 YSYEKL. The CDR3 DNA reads TGTGCCAGCAGCCCCCCCGGGACAGGGGGCAATGGCTACACCTTC. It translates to CASSPPGTGGNGYTF.

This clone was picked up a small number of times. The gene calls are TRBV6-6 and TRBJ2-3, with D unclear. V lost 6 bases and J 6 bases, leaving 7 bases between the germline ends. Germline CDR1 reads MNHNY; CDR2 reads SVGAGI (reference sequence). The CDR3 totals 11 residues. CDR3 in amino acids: CASSPSDTQYF. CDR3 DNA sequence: TGTGCCAGCAGCCCGTCCGATACGCAGTATTTT.

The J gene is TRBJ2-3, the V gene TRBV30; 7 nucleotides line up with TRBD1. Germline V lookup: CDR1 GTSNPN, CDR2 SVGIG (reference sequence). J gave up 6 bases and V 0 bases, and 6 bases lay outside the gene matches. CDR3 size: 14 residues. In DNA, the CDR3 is TGTGCCTGGAGTGTAAGGGTCAGGGGGGATACGCAGTATTTT. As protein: CAWSVRVRGDTQYF.

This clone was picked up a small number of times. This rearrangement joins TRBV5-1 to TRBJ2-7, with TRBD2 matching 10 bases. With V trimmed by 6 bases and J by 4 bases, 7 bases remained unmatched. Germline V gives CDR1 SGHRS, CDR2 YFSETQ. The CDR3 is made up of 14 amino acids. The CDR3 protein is CASKANSGRYEQYF. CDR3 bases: TGCGCCAGCAAGGCGAATAGCGGGAGGTACGAGCAGTACTTC.

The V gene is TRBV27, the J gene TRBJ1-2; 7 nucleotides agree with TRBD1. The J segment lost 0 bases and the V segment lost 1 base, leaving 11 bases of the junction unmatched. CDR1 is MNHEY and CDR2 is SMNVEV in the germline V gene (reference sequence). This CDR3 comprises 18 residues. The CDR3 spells CASSLFGRQGSPNYGYTF. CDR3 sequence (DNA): TGTGCCAGCAGTTTATTTGGTCGACAGGGAAGCCCTAACTATGGCTACACCTTC.

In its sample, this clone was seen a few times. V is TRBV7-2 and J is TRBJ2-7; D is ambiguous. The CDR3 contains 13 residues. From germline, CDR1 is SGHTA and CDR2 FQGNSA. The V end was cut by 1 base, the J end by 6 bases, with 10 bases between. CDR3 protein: CASSLGRSSEQYF. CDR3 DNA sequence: TGTGCCAGCAGCTTAGGCCGCAGTTCCGAGCAGTACTTC.

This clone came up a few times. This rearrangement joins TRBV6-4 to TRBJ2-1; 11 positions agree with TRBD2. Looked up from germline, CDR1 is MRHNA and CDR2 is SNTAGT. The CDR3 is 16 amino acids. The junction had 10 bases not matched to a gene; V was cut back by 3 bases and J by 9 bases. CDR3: CASSETPSGGPCEQFF. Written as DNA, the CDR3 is TGTGCCAGCAGTGAAACTCCTAGCGGGGGGCCGTGTGAGCAGTTCTTC.

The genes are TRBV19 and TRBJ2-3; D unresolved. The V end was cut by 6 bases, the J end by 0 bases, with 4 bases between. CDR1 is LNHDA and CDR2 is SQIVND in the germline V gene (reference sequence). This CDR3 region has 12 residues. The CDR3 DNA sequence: TGTGCCAGTAGCGGTAGCACAGATACGCAGTATTTT. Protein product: CASSGSTDTQYF.

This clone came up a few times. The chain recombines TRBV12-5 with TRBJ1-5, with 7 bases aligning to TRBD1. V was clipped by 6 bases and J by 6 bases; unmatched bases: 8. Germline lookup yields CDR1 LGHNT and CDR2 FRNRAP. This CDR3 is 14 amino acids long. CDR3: CASGPTGDSQPQHF. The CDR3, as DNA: TGTGCTAGTGGGCCCACAGGGGATAGTCAGCCCCAGCATTTT.

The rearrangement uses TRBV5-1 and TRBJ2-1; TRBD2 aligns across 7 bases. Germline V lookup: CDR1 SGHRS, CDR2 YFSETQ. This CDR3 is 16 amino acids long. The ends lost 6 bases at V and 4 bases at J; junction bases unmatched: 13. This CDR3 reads CASTKVLGGPYNEQFF. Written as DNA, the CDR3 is TGCGCCAGCACCAAGGTTCTGGGAGGGCCTTACAATGAGCAGTTCTTC. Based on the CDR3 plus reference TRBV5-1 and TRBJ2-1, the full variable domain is KAGVTQTPRYLIKTRGQQVTLSCSPISGHRSVSWYQQTPGQGLQFLFEYFSETQRNKGNFPGRFSGRQFSNSRSEMNVSTLELGDSALYLCASTKVLGGPYNEQFFGPGTRLTVL.

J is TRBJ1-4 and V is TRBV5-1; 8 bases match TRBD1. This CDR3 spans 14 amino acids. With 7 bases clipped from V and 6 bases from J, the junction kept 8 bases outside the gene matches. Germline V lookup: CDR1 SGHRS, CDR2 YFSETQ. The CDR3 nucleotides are TGCGCCAGCGGAACAACAGGGGGAGATGAAAAACTGTTTTTT. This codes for CASGTTGGDEKLFF.

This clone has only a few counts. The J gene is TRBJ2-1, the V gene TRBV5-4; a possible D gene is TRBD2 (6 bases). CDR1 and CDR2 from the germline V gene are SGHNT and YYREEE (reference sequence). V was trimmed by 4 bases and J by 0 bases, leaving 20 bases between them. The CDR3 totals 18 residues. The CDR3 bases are TGTGCCAGCAGCCCAATGCCGACTAGTACAGGCTCCTACAATGAGCAGTTCTTC. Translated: CASSPMPTSTGSYNEQFF.

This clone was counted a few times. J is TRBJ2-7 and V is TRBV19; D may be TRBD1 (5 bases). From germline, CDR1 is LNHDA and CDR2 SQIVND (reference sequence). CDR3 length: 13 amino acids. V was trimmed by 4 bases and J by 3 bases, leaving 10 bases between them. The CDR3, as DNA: TGTGCCAGTAGTAAGGGGCAGTACTACGAGCAGTACTTC. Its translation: CASSKGQYYEQYF.

DNA of the CDR3: TGTGCCAGTAGTTGGACAGGGCAAGGCGAGCAGTACTTC. Translated, it gives CASSWTGQGEQYF. The chain couples TRBV19 to TRBJ2-7; 8 bases are shared with TRBD1. CDR1 is LNHDA, CDR2 SQIVND, per germline (reference sequence). Trimming cost V 5 bases and J 6 bases; bases outside gene matches: 6. CDR3 length equals 13 residues.

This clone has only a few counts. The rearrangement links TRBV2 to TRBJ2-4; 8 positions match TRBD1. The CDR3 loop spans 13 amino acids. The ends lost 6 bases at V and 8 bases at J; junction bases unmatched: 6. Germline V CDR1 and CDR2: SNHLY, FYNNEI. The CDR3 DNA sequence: TGTGCCAGCAGGAAGGGACAGGTCTACATTCAGTACTTC. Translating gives CASRKGQVYIQYF.

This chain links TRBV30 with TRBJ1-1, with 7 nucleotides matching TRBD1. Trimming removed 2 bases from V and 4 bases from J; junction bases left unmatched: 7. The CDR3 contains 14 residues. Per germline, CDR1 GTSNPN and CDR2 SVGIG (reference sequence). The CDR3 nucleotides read TGTGCCTGGAGTCCCGCAGGGGGAGGCACTGAAGCTTTCTTT. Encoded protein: CAWSPAGGGTEAFF.

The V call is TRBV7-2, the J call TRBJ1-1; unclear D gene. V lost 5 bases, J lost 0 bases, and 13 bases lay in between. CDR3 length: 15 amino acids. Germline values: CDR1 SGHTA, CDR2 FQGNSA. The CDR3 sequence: CASSKRQTMNTEAFF. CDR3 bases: TGTGCCAGCAGCAAGAGACAAACCATGAACACTGAAGCTTTCTTT.

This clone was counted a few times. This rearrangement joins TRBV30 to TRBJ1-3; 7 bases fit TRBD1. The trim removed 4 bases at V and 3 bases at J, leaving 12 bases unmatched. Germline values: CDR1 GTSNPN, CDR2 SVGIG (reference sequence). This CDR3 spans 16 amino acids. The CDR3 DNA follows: TGTGCCTGGAATGGCGAAACAGGGGTTTTTGGAAACACCATATATTTT. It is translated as CAWNGETGVFGNTIYF.

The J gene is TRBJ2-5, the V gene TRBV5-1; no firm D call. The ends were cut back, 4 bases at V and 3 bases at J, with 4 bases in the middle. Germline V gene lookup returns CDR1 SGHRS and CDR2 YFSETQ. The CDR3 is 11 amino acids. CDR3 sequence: CASSIKETQYF. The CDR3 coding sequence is TGCGCCAGCAGCATCAAAGAGACCCAGTACTTC.

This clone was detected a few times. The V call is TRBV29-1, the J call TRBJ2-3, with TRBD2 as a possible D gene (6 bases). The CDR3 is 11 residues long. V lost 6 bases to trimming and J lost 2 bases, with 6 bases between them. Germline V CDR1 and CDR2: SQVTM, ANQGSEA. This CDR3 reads CSVRDTDTQYF. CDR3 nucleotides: TGCAGCGTGCGGGACACAGATACGCAGTATTTT.

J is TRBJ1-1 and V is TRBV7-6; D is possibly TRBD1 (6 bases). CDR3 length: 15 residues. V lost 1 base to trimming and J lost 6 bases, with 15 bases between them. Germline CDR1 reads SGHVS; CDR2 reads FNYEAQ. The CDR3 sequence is CASSLGGGGRAEAFF. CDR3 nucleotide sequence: TGTGCCAGCAGCTTAGGTGGGGGCGGGAGGGCTGAAGCTTTCTTT.

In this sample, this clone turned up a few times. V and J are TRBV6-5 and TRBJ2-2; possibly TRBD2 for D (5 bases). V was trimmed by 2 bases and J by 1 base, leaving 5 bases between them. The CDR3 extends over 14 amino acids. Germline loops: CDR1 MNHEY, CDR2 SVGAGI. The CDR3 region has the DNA TGTGCCAGCAGTTACCGGGAGAACACCGGGGAGCTGTTTTTT. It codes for CASSYRENTGELFF.

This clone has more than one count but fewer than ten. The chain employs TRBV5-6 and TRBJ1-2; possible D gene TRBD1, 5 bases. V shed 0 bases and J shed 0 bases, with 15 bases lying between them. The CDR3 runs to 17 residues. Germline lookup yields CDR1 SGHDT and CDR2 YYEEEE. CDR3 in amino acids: CASSLASGYVANYGYTF. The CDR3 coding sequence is TGTGCCAGCAGCTTGGCGTCAGGGTATGTAGCTAACTATGGCTACACCTTC.